The 26 T cell receptor beta chains in this list originate from one sample, sequenced in a study of breast tumors, draining lymph nodes, adjacent tissues. MiXCR, run by TCRdb on the multiplex PCR reads, gives a single entry per CDR3 protein. This table holds under 20,000 distinct CDR3 sequences, around two fifths found once. Sequencing was done on a sample of breast tumor tissue. The origin of the receptors is a female donor with breast cancer. Some clones in this sample may be carry-over from other donors' samples.

The chain combines TRBV5-1 with TRBJ2-7, with D unresolved. V lost 7 bases, J lost 3 bases, and 17 bases lay in between. This CDR3 region has 14 residues. The germline V gene has CDR1 SGHRS and CDR2 YFSETQ. Here the CDR3 DNA reads TGCGCCAGCGCATGGGCCTCGATGGGCTACGAGCAGTACTTC. It codes for CASAWASMGYEQYF.

This clonotype was seen ten or more times. The chain links TRBV6-1 to TRBJ2-7; TRBD1 is a possible D gene (6 bases). Trimming pared 5 bases from V and 3 bases from J, leaving 23 bases between. In germline, CDR1 is MNHNS, CDR2 SASEGT. The CDR3 totals 17 residues. CDR3 in DNA: TGTGCCAGCAGTCAATCGATCGGGGTAAGGACAGTCTACGAGCAGTACTTC. Translated, it gives CASSQSIGVRTVYEQYF.

The chain combines TRBV19 with TRBJ2-2; D not certain. V was cut by 6 bases and J by 3 bases, with 8 bases left in between. This CDR3 spans 13 amino acids. Germline V gene data show CDR1 as LNHDA and CDR2 as SQIVND (reference sequence). The DNA of the CDR3 is TGTGCCAGTAGCAGATACCACACCGGGGAGCTGTTTTTT. Translating it yields CASSRYHTGELFF.

There are many counts of this clonotype. The J gene is TRBJ2-5, the V gene TRBV9; tentative D call: TRBD2 (5 bases). This CDR3 comprises 14 residues. Germline assignment: CDR1 SGDLS and CDR2 YYNGEE. The V and J ends lost 0 bases and 4 bases respectively, with 10 bases between them. The CDR3 DNA is TGTGCCAGCAGCGTAGGAAGGAGGACAGAGACCCAGTACTTC. It translates to CASSVGRRTETQYF.

This clonotype was seen repeatedly, ten times or more. The chain uses TRBV20-1 and TRBJ2-3; 8 positions match TRBD2. CDR3 length: 13 residues. J gave up 2 bases and V 8 bases, and 6 bases lay outside the gene matches. CDR1 and CDR2 (germline): DFQATT, SNEGSKA (reference sequence). CDR3 coding DNA: TGCAGTAGCGGGAGCGCAGACACAGATACGCAGTATTTT. Translating gives CSSGSADTDTQYF.

At least ten counts were recorded for this clonotype. V usage is TRBV20-1 and J usage is TRBJ2-3, with D perhaps TRBD2 (6 bases). This CDR3 comprises 15 residues. V was shortened by 1 base and J by 4 bases, with 15 bases between the two germline ends. Looked up from germline, CDR1 is DFQATT and CDR2 is SNEGSKA (reference sequence). The CDR3 bases are TGCAGTGCTAGAGGAGGGAGGACTAAATCAGATACGCAGTATTTT. It yields the protein CSARGGRTKSDTQYF.

There are a few counts of this clonotype. The rearrangement links TRBV19 to TRBJ1-1; D might be TRBD1 (6 bases). CDR3 length: 11 amino acids. V gave up 6 bases and J gave up 6 bases, with 8 bases separating them. The V gene's germline CDR1 is LNHDA and CDR2 SQIVND (reference sequence). The CDR3 protein is CASREGAEAFF. CDR3 bases: TGTGCCAGTAGGGAGGGGGCTGAAGCTTTCTTT.

The rearrangement joins TRBV10-2 to TRBJ2-3, with TRBD2 as a possible D gene (6 bases). Trimming took off 3 bases at V and 2 bases at J, with 12 bases between the two ends. The CDR3 covers 15 residues. CDR1 WSHSY and CDR2 SAAADI come from the germline V gene. The CDR3 sequence: CASSDGGGNTDTQYF. CDR3 bases: TGCGCCAGCAGTGACGGTGGGGGGAACACAGATACGCAGTATTTT.

The chain links TRBV9 to TRBJ1-1; no reliable D call. The CDR3 loop spans 14 amino acids. CDR1 is SGDLS, CDR2 YYNGEE, per germline. V lost 3 bases and J 4 bases, leaving 13 bases between the germline ends. CDR3 in amino acids: CASSASEFLTEAFF. The CDR3 DNA reads TGTGCCAGCAGCGCCTCGGAGTTCCTCACTGAAGCTTTCTTT.

This clonotype was seen repeatedly, ten times or more. The chain links TRBV19 to TRBJ2-1; 12 nucleotides match TRBD2. This CDR3 has 15 amino acids. CDR1 is LNHDA, CDR2 SQIVND, per germline (reference sequence). V lost 4 bases, J lost 2 bases, and 0 bases stayed unmatched. Here the CDR3 DNA reads TGTGCCAGTAGTACTAGCGGGAGGGCCTACAATGAGCAGTTCTTC. It codes for CASSTSGRAYNEQFF.

This clonotype was detected once. The chain employs TRBV14 and TRBJ2-7; 9 bases match TRBD1. Germline assignment: CDR1 SGHDN and CDR2 FVKESK. There are 16 residues in the CDR3. Trimming removed 4 bases from V and 0 bases from J; junction bases left unmatched: 7. CDR3 sequence reads: CASSRFPGQGSYEQYF. The CDR3 DNA follows: TGTGCCAGCAGCCGTTTTCCGGGACAGGGCTCCTACGAGCAGTACTTC. Supplemented by reference TRBV14 and TRBJ2-7, the full variable domain reads EAGVTQFPSHSVIEKGQTVTLRCDPISGHDNLYWYRRVMGKEIKFLLHFVKESKQDESGMPNNRFLAERTGGTYSTLKVQPAELEDSGVYFCASSRFPGQGSYEQYFGPGTRLTVT.

This clonotype was detected ten times or more. The chain uses TRBV11-3 and TRBJ2-2; D is unclear. Germline V CDR1 and CDR2: SGHNT, YENEEA. The CDR3 runs to 14 residues. Between the trimmed V and J ends, which lost 3 bases and 1 base, there was a span of 6 bases. CDR3 coding DNA: TGTGCCAGCAGCTTTAGAGGGAACACCGGGGAGCTGTTTTTT. Its protein is CASSFRGNTGELFF.

Many counts were recorded for this clonotype. A clone one base away is much larger, so this may be a read error. The chain combines TRBV7-3 with TRBJ2-3; no reliable D call. The better agreement between TRBJ1-5 and the DNA end casts doubt on the J call. Germline V gene sequence: CDR1 SGHTA, CDR2 FQGTGA. The CDR3 spans 15 residues. CDR3 sequence: CASSLSGTFSDTQHF. For the CDR3, the DNA is TGTGCCAGCAGCTTAAGCGGAACATTTTCGGATACGCAGCATTTT.

This clonotype showed up many times. The chain links TRBV9 to TRBJ2-1; D may correspond to TRBD1 or TRBD2 (5 bases each). Germline-derived CDR1 and CDR2 are SGDLS and YYNGEE. The CDR3 runs 14 residues. V lost 4 bases, J lost 3 bases, and 11 bases lay in between. DNA for the CDR3: TGTGCCAGCAGCTCGGGACCGGACTACAATGAGCAGTTCTTC. Translation gives CASSSGPDYNEQFF.

By sample fraction, this clonotype is medium-sized. V usage is TRBV7-8 and J usage is TRBJ2-3; perhaps D is TRBD1 or TRBD2 (6 bases each). Germline CDR1 is SGHVS and CDR2 is FQNEAQ. V was pared by 4 bases and J by 3 bases, with 23 bases between. The CDR3 has 18 residues. CDR3 sequence (DNA): TGTGCCAGCAGCTCCACCGGGGGCCGAGTACTCGGAACAGATACGCAGTATTTT. Residues: CASSSTGGRVLGTDTQYF.

This clonotype was observed a handful of times. The chain carries TRBV28 and TRBJ1-1, with a weak D call TRBD1 (5 bases). The CDR3 spans 13 residues. Germline assignment: CDR1 MDHEN and CDR2 SYDVKM. With 10 bases removed from V and 4 bases from J, the gap between germline ends came to 16 bases. CDR3 DNA: TGTGCCATCCAACGGGTAGGGGCCACTGAAGCTTTCTTT. Amino acids: CAIQRVGATEAFF.

CDR3 amino acids: CASSQPGLDRNEQFF. CDR3 DNA sequence: TGTGCCAGCAGCCAACCGGGACTAGATCGCAATGAGCAGTTCTTC. The chain has TRBV7-6 and TRBJ2-1; TRBD2 matches at 8 bases. CDR3 length: 15 amino acids. Germline CDR1 is SGHVS and CDR2 is FNYEAQ. With V trimmed by 5 bases and J by 6 bases, 9 bases remained unmatched. The full variable domain, rest sourced from reference TRBV7-6 and TRBJ2-1, is GAGVSQSPRYKVTKRGQDVALRCDPISGHVSLYWYRQALGQGPEFLTYFNYEAQQDKSGLPNDRFSAERPEGSISTLTIQRTEQRDSAMYRCASSQPGLDRNEQFFGPGTRLTVL.

This rearrangement joins TRBV15 to TRBJ2-7; TRBD1 might be the D (6 bases). Trimming stripped 3 bases from V and 6 bases from J, with 15 bases between. Germline V gives CDR1 LNHNV, CDR2 YYDKDF (reference sequence). This CDR3 comprises 14 residues. For the CDR3, the DNA is TGTGCCACCAGCAGCTTAAAAAGGGGGAGCGAGCAGTACTTC. It is translated as CATSSLKRGSEQYF.

This clonotype was seen repeatedly, ten times or more. The V and J genes are TRBV30 and TRBJ1-4; weak D call: TRBD1 (5 bases). CDR3 length: 14 amino acids. V lost 0 bases and J lost 5, with 10 bases in between. Germline lookup yields CDR1 GTSNPN and CDR2 SVGIG (reference sequence). CDR3: CAWSVGGGNEKLFF. The DNA for the CDR3 is TGTGCCTGGAGTGTAGGTGGGGGAAATGAAAAACTGTTTTTT.

J is TRBJ2-3 and V is TRBV5-6; 8 bases align to TRBD2. V trimming: 4 bases; J trimming: 4 bases; junction bases outside the gene matches: 8. CDR3 length: 15 amino acids. Germline V lookup: CDR1 SGHDT, CDR2 YYEEEE. CDR3 nucleotide sequence: TGTGCCAGCAGCGGTAGCGGGATCAGGCCAGATACGCAGTATTTT. It translates to CASSGSGIRPDTQYF.

The chain is built from TRBV6-1 and TRBJ1-1; TRBD1 agrees at 7 bases. V lost 7 bases to trimming and J lost 10 bases; unmatched junction nucleotides: 6. Germline V lookup: CDR1 MNHNS, CDR2 SASEGT. CDR3 length: 11 residues. The CDR3 DNA sequence: TGTGCCAGCACCACAGGGGTCGTAGCTTTCTTT. It yields the protein CASTTGVVAFF.

In its sample, this clonotype was seen once. The genes are TRBV10-3 and TRBJ2-7, with a possible D match to TRBD1 (5 bases). The germline V and J ends were trimmed by 8 bases and 3 bases, with 14 bases remaining between them. Germline V CDR1 and CDR2: ENHRY, SYGVKD. The CDR3 is 13 residues long. The CDR3 spells CAIWGPEHYEQYF. The CDR3 nucleotides read TGTGCCATCTGGGGCCCAGAGCACTACGAGCAGTACTTC.

This clonotype has just a few counts. The V call is TRBV7-6, the J call TRBJ2-5; 7 nucleotides align to TRBD1. This CDR3 is built from 15 residues. V dropped 1 base and J dropped 2; count of bases not matched to a gene: 4. The germline V gene has CDR1 SGHVS and CDR2 FNYEAQ. CDR3 protein: CASSLEGTAQETQYF. CDR3 nucleotides: TGTGCCAGCAGCTTAGAGGGGACAGCACAAGAGACCCAGTACTTC.

This clonotype occurred once. This likely comes from a read error, as the CDR3 has no conserved phenylalanine or tryptophan at its end. The chain combines TRBV7-9 with TRBJ2-3; 9 bases are a match to TRBD2. The trim removed 2 bases at V and 7 bases at J, leaving 4 bases unmatched. CDR1 is SEHNR, CDR2 FQNEAQ, per germline (reference sequence). CDR3 length equals 14 residues. As DNA, the CDR3 is TGTGCCAGCAGCTTAAGTCTAGCGGGAAATACGCAGTATCTT. Its protein product is CASSLSLAGNTQYL.

Regarding this clonotype: At one end the junction does not follow the germline gene, possibly because of a read error. The V call is TRBV19, the J call TRBJ2-1, with 8 nucleotides matching TRBD2. Looked up from germline, CDR1 is LNHDA and CDR2 is SQIVND (reference sequence). The CDR3 runs 18 residues. In DNA, the CDR3 is TGTGCCAATAGTATCGCCGTGACGGGGGGGGGCTCCTACAATGAGCCGTTCTTC. Translation gives CANSIAVTGGGSYNEPFF.

This clonotype was recorded many times. V gene TRBV3-1 combines with J gene TRBJ1-3; D is perhaps TRBD1 (6 bases). Germline V gene data show CDR1 as LGHDT and CDR2 as YNNKEL (reference sequence). Trimming took 5 bases from V and 6 from J, leaving 17 bases between them. The CDR3 loop spans 15 amino acids. CDR3 sequence: CASSKQGEISNTIYF. For the CDR3, the DNA is TGTGCCAGCAGCAAACAGGGTGAGATTTCAAACACCATATATTTT.